The source of this TCR beta chain is a study of T cells in Graves' hyperthyroidism and ophthalmopathy. The germline CDR1 and CDR2 sequences are SGHAT and FQNNGV. The CDR3 covers 16 residues. Trimming removed 4 bases at V and 4 bases at J, with 19 bases between. The TCR beta CDR3 regions underwent amplification using RNA transcripts as the source. HTBI primers were the set used in a first-round RT-PCR of the TCR CDR3. Each CDR3 protein gets one entry after TCRdb re-called the multiplex PCR reads with MiXCR. The sample has about 770,000 distinct CDR3 sequences, about 19% seen once. This clonotype has at least ten counts.

This sequence joins TRBV11-2 and TRBJ1-1, with a possible D match to TRBD1 (5 bases). Specimen: blood. The TCR sequence derives from a woman aged 45 to 65 with Graves' hyperthyroidism that later progressed to Graves' ophthalmopathy. The chain's CDR3 is CASSSSLGGGGTEAFF. CDR3 coding DNA: TGTGCCAGCAGCTCCTCACTGGGGGGGGGGGGCACTGAAGCTTTCTTT.